The 22 T cell receptor beta chains reported below all come from one sample, sequenced in a study of T-cell reconstitution after alpha-beta-depleted transplantation in children. Unique molecular identifiers were used to barcode this TCRbeta library. One entry per CDR3 protein, called by TCRdb with MiXCR from the PCR reads. The table lists around 700,000 distinct CDR3 sequences, around 13% of them singletons. This specimen was PBMCs, taken before TCRalphabeta/CD19-depleted stem cell transplant. These receptor sequences come from a girl aged 2-10 years with congenital amegakaryocytic thrombocytopenia, due to receive a stem cell transplant.

The chain links TRBV5-1 to TRBJ2-1; weak D call: TRBD2 (6 bases). The germline gives CDR1 SGHRS, CDR2 YFSETQ. Trimming took 0 bases from V and 6 from J, leaving 10 bases between them. The CDR3 has 14 residues. For the CDR3, the DNA is TGCGCCAGCAGCTTGGGACTAGGTCCCAATGAGCAGTTCTTC. This gives the protein CASSLGLGPNEQFF.

Many counts were recorded for this clonotype. The V and J genes are TRBV20-1 and TRBJ2-3; TRBD2 aligns across 13 bases. Germline lookup yields CDR1 DFQATT and CDR2 SNEGSKA (reference sequence). The CDR3 consists of 14 residues. The CDR3 bases are TGCAGCGCCCGACTAGCGGGAGGCCCAGATACGCAGTATTTT. Protein: CSARLAGGPDTQYF.

There are many counts of this clonotype. This sequence joins TRBV20-1 and TRBJ2-5, with D unclear. The V end was cut by 3 bases, the J end by 2 bases, with 19 bases between. CDR3 length: 16 residues. Per the germline V gene, CDR1 is DFQATT and CDR2 is SNEGSKA (reference sequence). The CDR3 loop reads CSASLGHCRWQETQYF. CDR3 nucleotides: TGCAGTGCTAGTCTTGGGCACTGTAGGTGGCAAGAGACCCAGTACTTC.

J is TRBJ2-3 and V is TRBV5-1, with 7 nucleotides matching TRBD1. Unmatched junction bases numbered 6, after V lost 4 bases and J lost 1 base. Per the germline V gene, CDR1 is SGHRS and CDR2 is YFSETQ. The length of the CDR3 is 15 residues. This CDR3 reads CASSLQGKGTDTQYF. CDR3 DNA: TGCGCCAGCAGCCTACAGGGGAAAGGCACAGATACGCAGTATTTT.

This clonotype was detected many times. The J gene is TRBJ2-1, the V gene TRBV5-1, with 11 positions matching TRBD2. The CDR3 is 19 amino acids. J gave up 2 bases and V 4 bases, and 14 bases lay outside the gene matches. Germline V gives CDR1 SGHRS, CDR2 YFSETQ. The CDR3 sequence is CASSVPSGRLRGPYNEQFF. The CDR3 coding sequence is TGCGCCAGCAGCGTTCCTAGCGGGAGGCTCCGTGGCCCCTACAATGAGCAGTTCTTC.

This clonotype has a handful of counts. The CDR3 nucleotides read TGTGCCAGCACCCAAGGGGAAAGACAGCCCCAGCATTTT. Its protein is CASTQGERQPQHF. The chain joins TRBV12-3 or TRBV12-4 to TRBJ1-5, with D perhaps matching TRBD1 (5 bases). The CDR3 is 13 residues long. Trimming left V 7 bases short and J 7 bases short, with 14 bases between.

This clonotype has at least ten counts. The CDR3 DNA follows: TGTGCCAGCAGCTCGCTGGGACAGGGTACCACCGGGGAGCTGTTTTTT. This encodes CASSSLGQGTTGELFF. V usage is TRBV11-2 and J usage is TRBJ2-2; 9 bases line up with TRBD1. This CDR3 is 16 amino acids long. Germline-derived CDR1 and CDR2 are SGHAT and FQNNGV. V was pared by 4 bases and J by 4 bases, with 7 bases of the junction left unmatched. Full variable domain (missing parts from reference TRBV11-2 and TRBJ2-2): EAGVAQSPRYKIIEKRQSVAFWCNPISGHATLYWYQQILGQGPKLLIQFQNNGVVDDSQLPKDRFSAERLKGVDSTLKIQPAKLEDSAVYLCASSSLGQGTTGELFFGEGSRLTVL.

This clonotype has just a few counts. The chain has TRBV13 and TRBJ1-2, with D maybe TRBD1 (6 bases). The CDR3 loop spans 15 amino acids. CDR1 PRHDT and CDR2 FYEKMQ come from the germline V gene (reference sequence). V lost 2 bases and J 6 bases, leaving 16 bases between the germline ends. CDR3 DNA sequence: TGTGCCAGCAGCTTAATGCTCAGGGGAAGAAATGGCTACACCTTC. As protein: CASSLMLRGRNGYTF.

At least ten counts were recorded for this clonotype. The rearrangement joins TRBV20-1 to TRBJ2-7, with 10 nucleotides matching TRBD2. V lost 3 bases to trimming and J lost 4 bases; unmatched junction nucleotides: 9. Germline CDR1 and CDR2: DFQATT and SNEGSKA (reference sequence). CDR3 length equals 15 residues. The CDR3 bases are TGCAGTGCTAGCCATTCAGCGGGAGGGCCGTACGAGCAGTACTTC. This encodes CSASHSAGGPYEQYF.

This clonotype was seen only a few times. The gene calls are TRBV3-1 and TRBJ1-1, with TRBD1 matching over 9 bases. Germline V gene lookup returns CDR1 LGHDT and CDR2 YNNKEL (reference sequence). The CDR3 has 14 amino acids. Trimming took 6 bases from V and 3 from J; bases not matched to a gene: 5. CDR3 nucleotide sequence: TGTGCCAGCAGTCACGGGACAGGGTACACTGAAGCTTTCTTT. Protein: CASSHGTGYTEAFF.

This clonotype was detected ten times or more. The genes are TRBV7-8 and TRBJ2-1; a possible D gene is TRBD1 (6 bases). Trimming took 5 bases from V and 5 from J, leaving 16 bases between them. This CDR3 has 15 residues. The germline V gene encodes CDR1 SGHVS and CDR2 FQNEAQ. CDR3 bases: TGTGCCAGCAGCGTACGCAGGGGTAGGGACAATGAGCAGTTCTTC. The encoded protein is CASSVRRGRDNEQFF.

The chain recombines TRBV5-8 with TRBJ1-5; D unclear. Trimming removed 0 bases from V and 3 bases from J, with 7 bases in between. Per germline, CDR1 SGHTS and CDR2 YDEGEE. There are 14 residues in the CDR3. The CDR3 loop is CASSLVALNQPQHF. In DNA, the CDR3 is TGTGCCAGCAGCTTGGTAGCGCTCAATCAGCCCCAGCATTTT.

This clonotype was picked up many times. The rearrangement links TRBV29-1 to TRBJ1-1; a possible D gene is TRBD1 (6 bases). In germline, CDR1 is SQVTM, CDR2 ANQGSEA. The CDR3 loop spans 13 amino acids. The V end lost 4 bases, the J end lost 11 bases, and 20 bases lay between the germline ends. The CDR3 DNA sequence: TGCAGCGTTGCGGGGGGGCGAGGCCTGGGTGCTTTCTTT. Translated: CSVAGGRGLGAFF.

The sample holds many counts of this clonotype. One end of the junction fails to match germline, which may point to a read error. The chain links TRBV5-1 to TRBJ2-7; D is ambiguous. Germline V gene sequence: CDR1 SGHRS, CDR2 YFSETQ. CDR3 size: 12 residues. CDR3 nucleotides: TGTGCCAGCAGTTTGCCCTCCTACGAGCAGTACTTC. Protein sequence: CASSLPSYEQYF. Variable domain in full (rest from reference TRBV5-1 and TRBJ2-7): KAGVTQTPRYLIKTRGQQVTLSCSPISGHRSVSWYQQTPGQGLQFLFEYFSETQRNKGNFPGRFSGRQFSNSRSEMNVSTLELGDSALYLCASSLPSYEQYFGPGTRLTVT.

In its sample, this clonotype was seen many times. The V and J genes are TRBV9 and TRBJ2-7; tentatively, D is TRBD2 (6 bases). Per the germline V gene, CDR1 is SGDLS and CDR2 is YYNGEE. The CDR3 is 15 amino acids. V was trimmed by 4 bases and J by 7 bases, leaving 21 bases between them. CDR3 in amino acids: CASSPQDGSVREQYF. CDR3 DNA sequence: TGTGCCAGCAGCCCTCAAGACGGGAGTGTTCGGGAGCAGTACTTC.

The table lists this clonotype with many counts. The gene calls are TRBV5-1 and TRBJ2-1, with D perhaps TRBD1 (5 bases). The V and J ends lost 3 bases and 8 bases respectively, with 12 bases between them. CDR3 size: 13 residues. Germline CDR1 SGHRS, CDR2 YFSETQ. In DNA form, the CDR3 reads TGCGCCAGCAGCTCCCGGACAACCCATGAGCAGTTCTTC. Translated, it gives CASSSRTTHEQFF.

This clonotype was seen ten or more times. The chain employs TRBV11-2 and TRBJ2-2; D is tentatively TRBD1 or TRBD2 (6 bases each). Between the trimmed V and J ends, which lost 1 base and 8 bases, there was a span of 23 bases. CDR3 length equals 18 residues. Germline V gene data show CDR1 as SGHAT and CDR2 as FQNNGV. The CDR3 coding sequence is TGTGCCAGCAGCTTAGTCCCTTCGGGGGCAGGTTTTACTGGGGAGCTGTTTTTT. Its protein product is CASSLVPSGAGFTGELFF.

This clonotype has more than one count but fewer than ten. V gene TRBV28 combines with J gene TRBJ1-5, with D possibly being TRBD1 (6 bases). Trimming took off 6 bases at V and 2 bases at J, with 14 bases between the two ends. The V gene's germline CDR1 is MDHEN and CDR2 SYDVKM. This CDR3 spans 15 amino acids. This CDR3 is CASSIRGAGNQPQHF. In DNA form, the CDR3 reads TGTGCCAGCAGCATCAGGGGTGCGGGCAATCAGCCCCAGCATTTT.

A few counts support this clonotype. The rearrangement joins TRBV10-3 to TRBJ2-4, with TRBD2 identical over 9 bases. V shed 0 bases and J 0 bases; nucleotides not matched to a gene: 9. From germline, CDR1 is ENHRY and CDR2 SYGVKD. This CDR3 region has 19 residues. DNA for the CDR3: TGTGCCATCAGTGAGTCTAGCGGGAGCCAGATGCTAGCCAAAAACATTCAGTACTTC. This gives the protein CAISESSGSQMLAKNIQYF.

This clonotype was seen only a few times. This chain joins TRBV12-3 or TRBV12-4 and TRBJ2-1; D possibly corresponds to TRBD2 (5 bases). Trimming shortened V by 6 bases and J by 14 bases, and 29 bases separated the two germline ends. The CDR3 sequence is 16 residues long. In DNA, the CDR3 is TGTGCCAGCAGCTCCTGGCGGGTCGAGGATAATCAAGTCAAGTTCTTC. This gives the protein CASSSWRVEDNQVKFF.

This clonotype occurred a few times. The V call is TRBV4-1, the J call TRBJ2-2, with 8 bases aligning to TRBD2. This CDR3 is built from 16 residues. Unmatched junction bases numbered 7, after V lost 2 bases and J lost 5 bases. The germline V gene has CDR1 MGHRA and CDR2 YSYEKL. The DNA for the CDR3 is TGCGCCAGCAGCCAACGAGCGGGAGAAGGGACCGGGGAGCTGTTTTTT. It is translated as CASSQRAGEGTGELFF.

This clonotype was seen many times. V gene TRBV20-1 combines with J gene TRBJ2-7; tentative D call: TRBD1 (5 bases). This CDR3 is 12 amino acids long. V lost 4 bases and J lost 1, with 8 bases in between. Germline CDR1 reads DFQATT; CDR2 reads SNEGSKA (reference sequence). In DNA, the CDR3 is TGCAGTGCTACGACAGATTCCTACGAGCAGTACTTC. It encodes CSATTDSYEQYF.